These 30 T cell receptor beta chains came from one sample sequenced in a study of CD8+ T cells in alopecia areata. Pooled cells of cutaneous lymph node origin were sorted on CD4, CD8alpha, NKG2D, NKG2ACE and other markers. Following RNA extraction, reverse transcription yielded cDNA that acted as the sequencing template. The table came from immunoSEQ multiplex PCR; TCRdb's copy has only in-frame clones and leaves some out. The table lists more than 250,000 clones, no singletons, with 1.2% in the top ten. Sequenced: CD4+ T cells sorted from a lymph node. These receptors all come from a C3H/HeJ mouse with alopecia areata. The MHC haplotype of the strain is H2-k.

This clone has only a few counts. The gene symbols are mouse symbols. The CDR3 end is not reached by the read, which stops 3 residues before it; the germline J gene fills it in. Other DNA sequences in the sample encode the same CDR3. The gene calls are TRBV13-1 and TRBJ1-6, with no clear D. TRBJ1-6 is annotated as an ORF whose role is uncertain. Germline V lookup: CDR1 NSHNY, CDR2 SYGAGN. The CDR3 has 13 amino acids. The V end was cut by 0 bases, the J end by 7 bases, with 5 bases between. Incomplete CDR3 DNA: TGTGCCAGCAGTGATGGAGGGAATTCGCCC. This encodes CASSDGGNSP. The entire CDR3 sequence reads CASSDGGNSPLYF.

The sample holds a few counts of this clone. Gene and germline names: mouse. CDR3 amino acids: CASSRDRTGHYEQYF. CDR3 DNA (partial): TGTGCTAGCAGTAGAGATCGGACTGGGCACTAT. The chain carries TRBV17 and TRBJ2-7; 8 nucleotides agree with TRBD2. The observed sequence ends 4 residues before the CDR3 terminus, with the missing tail filled in from the germline J gene. After removal of 0 bases from V and 3 bases from J, the junction contained 4 bases not matched to a gene. CDR3 length: 15 residues. The germline CDR1 and CDR2 sequences are MNHDT and YYDKIL. The complete variable domain, with remaining parts taken from reference TRBV17 and TRBJ2-7, reads DTTVKQNPRYKLARVGKPVNLICSQTMNHDTMYWYQKKPNQAPKLLLFYYDKILNREADTFEKFQSSRPNNSFCSLYIGSAGLEYSAMYLCASSRDRTGHYEQYFGPGTRLTVL.

With respect to this clone: Here the gene names and germline are mouse. The read terminates 4 residues before the CDR3 end, so the remaining end is supplied by the germline J gene. V is TRBV13-3 and J is TRBJ2-5; a possible D gene is TRBD1 (6 bases). The CDR3 is 13 amino acids. Germline CDR1 and CDR2: NNHDY and SYVADS. The CDR3 protein is CASTRDKKDTQYF. CDR3 DNA, as far as it was read: TGTGCCAGCACCCGGGACAAAAAAGAC.

About this clone itself: Mouse gene names apply. The read terminates 4 residues ahead of where the CDR3 ends, so the germline J gene completes it. This specimen includes other DNA sequences encoding the same CDR3. The rearrangement joins TRBV19 to TRBJ2-3; D may be TRBD2 (6 bases). This CDR3 has 15 residues. Germline CDR1 reads FNHDT; CDR2 reads SITEND (reference sequence). The germline V and J ends were trimmed by 1 base and 0 bases, with 9 bases remaining between them. CDR3 loop: CASSIPGTSAETLYF. The CDR3 DNA, read in part, is TGTGCCAGCAGTATACCTGGGACTAGTGCAGAA.

In its sample, this clone was seen a few times. Here the gene names and germline are mouse. The read falls 4 residues short of the CDR3 end, and the missing part is taken from the germline J gene. The chain links TRBV19 to TRBJ2-1; TRBD1 matches at 10 bases. The V gene's germline CDR1 is FNHDT and CDR2 SITEND (reference sequence). The CDR3 loop spans 13 amino acids. The V segment lost 6 bases and the J segment 4 bases; nucleotides outside the gene matches: 1. The CDR3 loop is CASKDRGYAEQFF. The part of the CDR3 DNA that was read is TGTGCCAGCAAGGACAGGGGGTATGCT. The full variable domain, rest sourced from reference TRBV19 and TRBJ2-1, is GGIITQTPKFLIGQEGQKLTLKCQQNFNHDTMYWYRQDSGKGLRLIYYSITENDLQKGDLSEGYDASREKKSSFSLTVTSAQKNEMAVFLCASKDRGYAEQFFGPGTRLTVL.

Concerning this clone itself: Mouse names are used for the genes. The missing CDR3 end, 4 residues past where the read stops, is filled in from the germline J gene. The chain employs TRBV13-2 and TRBJ2-4; 10 bases are shared with TRBD2. The CDR3 has 15 residues. Losses at the gene ends were 5 bases for V and 0 bases for J; bases not matched to a gene: 3. Per the germline V gene, CDR1 is NNHNN and CDR2 is SYGAGS (reference sequence). The CDR3 here is CASGGLGASQNTLYF. The DNA read from the CDR3 is TGTGCCAGCGGCGGACTGGGGGCTAGTCAAAAC.

This clone has a handful of counts. Mouse gene names and germline throughout. The sequence runs out 4 residues before the end of the CDR3; the remainder is reconstructed from the germline J gene. The gene calls are TRBV17 and TRBJ2-4; TRBD2 matches at 10 bases. Germline V CDR1 and CDR2: MNHDT, YYDKIL. This CDR3 comprises 15 residues. This CDR3 is CASSRETGGSNTLYF. CDR3 bases read: TGTGCTAGCAGTAGGGAGACTGGGGGGAGCAAC. Full variable domain (remainder filled in from reference TRBV17 and TRBJ2-4): DTTVKQNPRYKLARVGKPVNLICSQTMNHDTMYWYQKKPNQAPKLLLFYYDKILNREADTFEKFQSSRPNNSFCSLYIGSAGLEYSAMYLCASSRETGGSNTLYFGAGTRLSVL.

This clone was counted between two and nine times. Mouse gene names and germline throughout. Read data end 4 residues before the CDR3 end; the end is taken from the germline J gene. The sample contains more than one DNA sequence encoding this CDR3. The V and J genes are TRBV13-1 and TRBJ2-3; TRBD1 is a possible D gene (6 bases). The germline CDR1 and CDR2 sequences are NSHNY and SYGAGN. V dropped 0 bases and J dropped 0 bases, with 8 bases sitting between them. The CDR3 is made up of 15 amino acids. The sequenced CDR3 bases are TGTGCCAGCAGTGATGTAGGGGGTAGTGCAGAA. Translation gives CASSDVGGSAE. The entire CDR3 sequence reads CASSDVGGSAETLYF.

This clone was counted only a few times. Gene names and germline refer to mouse. Coverage ceases 4 residues before the CDR3 finishes, and the germline J gene fills in the end. V gene TRBV3 combines with J gene TRBJ2-5; 12 bases are shared with TRBD2. The CDR3 is made up of 16 amino acids. J gave up 2 bases and V 3 bases, and 3 bases lay outside the gene matches. Germline lookup yields CDR1 SNHLY and CDR2 FYNGKV (reference sequence). CDR3 region: CASSFDWGGLQDTQYF. CDR3 DNA, as far as it was read: TGTGCCAGCAGCTTTGACTGGGGGGGCCTCCAAGAC.

A word on this clone: Gene and germline names: mouse. The CDR3 end falls 4 residues outside the read, so it is completed with the germline J gene. Different DNA sequences within this sample yield the same CDR3. This sequence joins TRBV13-1 and TRBJ1-1; a possible D gene is TRBD1 (6 bases). The CDR3 covers 14 residues. V dropped 1 base and J dropped 0 bases, with 7 bases sitting between them. CDR1 and CDR2 (germline): NSHNY, SYGAGN. The part of the CDR3 DNA that was read is TGTGCCAGCAGTGATCACAGGGCAAACACA. Translated, it gives CASSDHRANT. The full CDR3 protein is CASSDHRANTEVFF.

This clone has more than one count but fewer than ten. Genes and germline are mouse. Read data end 4 residues before the CDR3 end; the end is taken from the germline J gene. This chain joins TRBV14 and TRBJ2-7, with 9 bases identical to TRBD2. V lost 4 bases, J lost 3 bases, and 8 bases stayed unmatched. CDR3 length equals 15 residues. Germline loops: CDR1 SGHDT, CDR2 FRDEAV. Incomplete CDR3 DNA: TGTGCCAGCAGTCCCCCCGGGACTGGGAACTAT. It is translated as CASSPPGTGNY. The full CDR3 reads CASSPPGTGNYEQYF.

About this clone: Each gene name is a mouse one. The sequence runs out 4 residues before the end of the CDR3; the remainder is reconstructed from the germline J gene. The chain carries TRBV1 and TRBJ2-7; D is uncertain. The CDR3 totals 16 residues. Trimming left V 0 bases short and J 0 bases short, with 12 bases between. CDR1 is NSQYPW, CDR2 LRSPGD, per germline (reference sequence). CDR3 sequence reads: CTCSADKLVSSYEQYF. CDR3 DNA, as far as it was read: TGCACCTGCAGTGCAGATAAGCTGGTAAGCTCCTAT.

This clone was seen a few times. Mouse names are used for the genes. The read stops 4 residues short of the end of the CDR3; the missing end is completed from the germline J gene. The V and J genes are TRBV13-1 and TRBJ2-3; 8 positions match TRBD2. This CDR3 is 17 amino acids long. CDR1 and CDR2 (germline): NSHNY, SYGAGN. V lost 1 base, J lost 0 bases, and 7 bases stayed unmatched. The part of the CDR3 DNA that was read is TGTGCCAGCAGTGATTTTCTGGGGGGAGGCAGTGCAGAA. This encodes CASSDFLGGGSAE. The entire CDR3 protein is CASSDFLGGGSAETLYF.

This clone has just a few counts. The gene names here belong to mouse. The read terminates 4 residues before the CDR3 end, so the remaining end is supplied by the germline J gene. The chain has TRBV13-3 and TRBJ2-1; the match to TRBD1 covers 10 bases. CDR1 is NNHDY and CDR2 is SYVADS in the germline V gene. CDR3 length: 13 amino acids. The trim removed 9 bases at V and 3 bases at J, leaving 3 bases unmatched. The CDR3 protein is CAIRQGAYAEQFF. The DNA read from the CDR3 is TGTGCCATTCGACAGGGGGCCTATGCT.

In regard to this clone: Gene labels here are mouse ones. The read halts 4 residues ahead of the CDR3 end, with the missing end drawn from the germline J gene. The rearrangement links TRBV5 to TRBJ2-7; 11 bases map to TRBD2. Germline CDR1 and CDR2: LGHNA and YNLKQL (reference sequence). The CDR3 is 16 amino acids. CDR3 DNA, as far as it was read: TGTGCCAGCAGCCAACCCCAACTGGGGGGGCGCCAT. Amino acid sequence: CASSQPQLGGRH. The entire CDR3 protein is CASSQPQLGGRHEQYF.

Regarding this clone: Genes here carry mouse names. Read sequence stops 4 residues before the CDR3 end, and the germline J gene provides the missing end. The chain is built from TRBV19 and TRBJ1-2; D unresolved. CDR3 length: 13 amino acids. Trimming removed 6 bases at V and 1 base at J, with 10 bases between. Germline V gene lookup returns CDR1 FNHDT and CDR2 SITEND (reference sequence). CDR3 region: CASNQDKNSDYTF. The CDR3 bases that were read are TGTGCCAGCAATCAAGACAAAAACTCC.

About this clone itself: Gene names follow the mouse nomenclature. Read data end 4 residues before the CDR3 end; the end is taken from the germline J gene. V usage is TRBV1 and J usage is TRBJ2-5, with 8 bases that match TRBD2. CDR1 and CDR2 (germline): NSQYPW, LRSPGD (reference sequence). This CDR3 contains 15 residues. CDR3 residues: CTCSAHWGRNDTQYF. The part of the CDR3 DNA that was read is TGCACCTGCAGTGCGCACTGGGGGAGGAACGAC.

This clone was observed many times. Gene names and germline match the mouse. The read ends 4 residues before the CDR3 terminus; that terminus is restored from the germline J gene. The same CDR3 is also encoded by other DNA sequences in this sample. The chain couples TRBV13-1 to TRBJ1-2; tentatively, D is TRBD1 (5 bases). CDR3 size: 15 residues. Germline V gene data show CDR1 as NSHNY and CDR2 as SYGAGN. V lost 0 bases and J 0 bases, leaving 9 bases between the germline ends. Incomplete CDR3 DNA: TGTGCCAGCAGTGATGCGAGGACAACAAACTCC. Translation gives CASSDARTTNS. The CDR3 reads in full as CASSDARTTNSDYTF.

Only a few counts were recorded for this clone. Genes here carry mouse names. The CDR3 is CASSPDTSSYEQYF. The sequenced CDR3 bases are TGTGCCAGCAGCCCCGACACGAGCTCCTAT. The J gene is TRBJ2-7, the V gene TRBV5; D unclear. Read coverage stops 4 residues before the CDR3 terminus; the germline J gene supplies the remainder. Trimming pared 4 bases from V and 0 bases from J, leaving 10 bases between. The germline gives CDR1 LGHNA, CDR2 YNLKQL (reference sequence). This CDR3 is 14 amino acids long.

Comment on this clone: Any gene name here is a mouse gene name. The CDR3 goes on 4 residues after the read ends, and that part is filled in from the germline J gene. Other nucleotide sequences in the sample specify the same CDR3. The gene calls are TRBV1 and TRBJ1-2; 9 nucleotides agree with TRBD1. The CDR3 sequence is 14 residues long. The germline gives CDR1 NSQYPW, CDR2 LRSPGD (reference sequence). The covered CDR3 bases are TGCACCTGCAGTGGGGGACAGGGAAGGTCC. Its translation: CTCSGGQGRS. The whole CDR3 reads CTCSGGQGRSDYTF.

A note on this clone: Gene names are the mouse ones. The CDR3 sequence is CTCSAPDKNTEVFF. The CDR3 DNA, read in part, is TGCACCTGCAGTGCCCCGGACAAAAACACA. This chain connects TRBV1 to TRBJ1-1; possibly TRBD1 for D (5 bases). The read ends 4 residues before the CDR3 terminus; that terminus is restored from the germline J gene. Germline values: CDR1 NSQYPW, CDR2 LRSPGD (reference sequence). The V end was cut by 3 bases, the J end by 1 base, with 9 bases between. The CDR3 contains 14 residues.

About this clone: Germline and genes: mouse. The sample carries other DNA sequences with the same CDR3. CDR3 sequence reads: CTCSDRVDEQYF. The CDR3 DNA, read in part, is TGCACCTGCAGTGACAGGGTTGAT. The rearrangement joins TRBV1 to TRBJ2-7; D may be TRBD1 (6 bases). The DNA ends 4 residues before the CDR3 does, and the rest of the CDR3 is filled in from the germline J gene. Germline V gene data show CDR1 as NSQYPW and CDR2 as LRSPGD (reference sequence). The CDR3 sequence is 12 residues long.

This clone was counted only a few times. The germline and genes are mouse ones. The CDR3 goes on 4 residues after the read ends, and that part is filled in from the germline J gene. Other DNA sequences in this specimen translate into the identical CDR3. This chain uses TRBV13-1 with TRBJ2-7, with 7 nucleotides matching TRBD2. The germline V gene encodes CDR1 NSHNY and CDR2 SYGAGN. CDR3 length: 14 residues. With 0 bases clipped from V and 2 bases from J, the junction kept 2 bases outside the gene matches. The covered CDR3 bases are TGTGCCAGCAGTGATGCTGGGGGAACCTAT. It translates to CASSDAGGTY. The full CDR3 sequence reads CASSDAGGTYEQYF.

For this clone: Gene names are mouse gene names. The read halts 4 residues ahead of the CDR3 end, with the missing end drawn from the germline J gene. The chain recombines TRBV14 with TRBJ2-5; 8 nucleotides align to TRBD2. The CDR3 contains 15 residues. Germline CDR1 reads SGHDT; CDR2 reads FRDEAV. V trimming: 1 base; J trimming: 3 bases; junction bases outside the gene matches: 4. The CDR3 sequence is CASSFLTGGQDTQYF. CDR3 DNA (partial): TGTGCCAGCAGTTTCCTCACTGGGGGACAAGAC.

Remarks on this clone: The limits of the CDR3 on the DNA are not certain, so only TCRdb's listed CDR3 is given. Mouse germline and gene names are used. V and J are TRBV23 and TRBJ2-5; the table assigns TRBD2, which was not confirmed against the DNA. Germline V gene sequence: CDR1 KGHTA, CDR2 FQNQQP. The CDR3 contains 16 residues when both ends are counted. CDR3 region: CAPAVNRWDWQDTQYF.

This clone was observed a few times. Mouse gene names and germline throughout. The CDR3 region is CASSEGGQQDTQYF. Incomplete CDR3 DNA: TGTGCCAGCAGTGAAGGGGGACAGCAAGAC. The chain is built from TRBV13-1 and TRBJ2-5, with 7 positions matching TRBD1. The read comes to an end 4 residues before the CDR3 does, leaving the germline J gene to fill in the end. J lost 3 bases, V lost 2 bases, and 3 bases had no gene match. CDR3 length: 14 amino acids. Germline assignment: CDR1 NSHNY and CDR2 SYGAGN.

A word on this clone: Gene names denote mouse genes. This CDR3 is CASSPDWTGQLYF. Partial CDR3 DNA: TGTGCCAGCAGTCCGGACTGGACCGGG. The V and J genes are TRBV14 and TRBJ2-2; 7 bases map to TRBD2. The read comes to an end 4 residues before the CDR3 does, leaving the germline J gene to fill in the end. V lost 4 bases, J lost 5 bases, and 2 bases stayed unmatched. From germline, CDR1 is SGHDT and CDR2 FRDEAV. CDR3 length: 13 amino acids.

This clone occurred many times. The gene symbols are mouse symbols. The read falls 4 residues short of the CDR3 end, and the missing part is taken from the germline J gene. This chain uses TRBV17 with TRBJ2-2, with 9 bases matching TRBD2. The CDR3 has 16 amino acids. Trimming cost V 2 bases and J 0 bases; bases outside gene matches: 1. The germline V gene has CDR1 MNHDT and CDR2 YYDKIL. The sequenced part of the CDR3 DNA is TGTGCTAGCAGTAGAAGGACTGGGGCAAACACCGGG. This gives the protein CASSRRTGANTG. The whole CDR3 reads CASSRRTGANTGQLYF.

This clone was picked up a small number of times. Any gene name here is a mouse gene name. The missing CDR3 end, 4 residues past where the read stops, is filled in from the germline J gene. J is TRBJ2-2 and V is TRBV5; the D gene is possibly TRBD1 (6 bases). Germline assignment: CDR1 LGHNA and CDR2 YNLKQL (reference sequence). This CDR3 is built from 15 residues. V was pared by 1 base and J by 4 bases, with 10 bases between. CDR3 amino acids: CASSQAPGVTGQLYF. CDR3 DNA (partial): TGTGCCAGCAGCCAAGCGCCAGGGGTCACCGGG.

As to this clone: These gene names are mouse names. Read coverage stops 4 residues before the CDR3 terminus; the germline J gene supplies the remainder. Other DNA sequences in the sample encode the same CDR3. The chain uses TRBV5 and TRBJ2-5, with TRBD1 as a possible D gene (6 bases). Germline loops: CDR1 LGHNA, CDR2 YNLKQL (reference sequence). The CDR3 runs to 13 residues. The CDR3 loop is CASSPRDKDTQYF. CDR3 DNA (partial): TGTGCCAGCAGCCCCCGGGACAAAGAC.